These 28 T cell receptor beta chains share one sample of origin, sequenced in a study of long-term antiretroviral therapy in people with HIV. With survey level as its setting, the immunoSEQ assay was v3.0. The method was immunoSEQ multiplex PCR; TCRdb's version includes in-frame clones alone and lacks a portion of them. Counted here are around 33,000 clones, roughly four fifths occurring once; the ten biggest clones make up about an eighth. The sequencing here drew on unsorted PBMCs, taken 0.3 years after starting antiretroviral therapy. The receptors were gathered from a man between 18 and 29 years old with HIV.

This clone was seen once. The J gene is TRBJ2-7, the V gene TRBV18, with 12 bases lining up with TRBD2. This CDR3 is 16 amino acids long. Per germline, CDR1 KGHSH and CDR2 LQKENI. Germline trimming cut 3 bases from V and 3 bases from J; bases unmatched to any gene: 6. The CDR3 loop is CASSPAGLAGNYEQYF. The CDR3 nucleotides read TGTGCCAGCTCACCCGCTGGACTAGCGGGAAACTACGAGCAGTACTTC.

The chain combines TRBV7-9 with TRBJ1-5; D gene ambiguous. CDR1 and CDR2 (germline): SEHNR, FQNEAQ (reference sequence). Trimming stripped 4 bases from V and 2 bases from J, with 15 bases between. The CDR3 contains 16 residues. The CDR3 here is CASSSRQDGGNQPQHF. The DNA for the CDR3 is TGTGCCAGCAGCTCCCGTCAGGACGGAGGCAATCAGCCCCAGCATTTT. The full variable domain, with the rest looked up from reference TRBV7-9 and TRBJ1-5, is DTGVSQNPRHKITKRGQNVTFRCDPISEHNRLYWYRQTLGQGPEFLTYFQNEAQLEKSRLLSDRFSAERPKGSFSTLEIQRTEQGDSAMYLCASSSRQDGGNQPQHFGDGTRLSIL.

The gene calls are TRBV7-2 and TRBJ2-1; D not certain. Trimming shortened V by 3 bases and J by 5 bases, and 14 bases separated the two germline ends. Germline V gene sequence: CDR1 SGHTA, CDR2 FQGNSA. The CDR3 sequence is 15 residues long. This CDR3 is CASSFESPGDNEQFF. The CDR3 DNA reads as TGTGCCAGCAGCTTCGAAAGCCCTGGGGACAATGAGCAGTTCTTC.

This clone appeared a few times. V and J are TRBV5-1 and TRBJ2-7; D possibly corresponds to TRBD2 (6 bases). V dropped 7 bases and J dropped 2 bases, with 16 bases sitting between them. Germline loops: CDR1 SGHRS, CDR2 YFSETQ. The CDR3 consists of 14 residues. CDR3 bases: TGCGCCAGCTTAAGCCAGACGGGAGCCTACGAGCAGTACTTC. It translates to CASLSQTGAYEQYF.

The rearrangement joins TRBV23-1 to TRBJ1-6; D remains ambiguous. TRBV23-1 is noted as an ORF with a role that remains uncertain. The CDR3 extends over 16 amino acids. Deletions cut 0 bases from V and 5 bases from J, with 11 bases between. The CDR3 sequence: CASSQSWSDNNSPLHF. The DNA for the CDR3 is TGCGCCAGCAGTCAATCATGGTCAGATAATAATTCACCCCTCCACTTT.

The chain couples TRBV5-6 to TRBJ2-3; D gene ambiguous. CDR1 SGHDT and CDR2 YYEEEE come from the germline V gene. The CDR3 contains 11 residues. Trimming removed 2 bases at V and 3 bases at J, with 1 base between. In DNA, the CDR3 is TGTGCCAGCAGCTTAACAGATACGCAGTATTTT. This sequence encodes CASSLTDTQYF.

This chain joins TRBV6-5 and TRBJ1-5; D unresolved. Trimming cost V 2 bases and J 0 bases, with 2 bases left between them. This CDR3 contains 13 residues. Germline V gene lookup returns CDR1 MNHEY and CDR2 SVGAGI. The CDR3 sequence: CASSYNSNQPQHF. The CDR3 nucleotides read TGTGCCAGCAGTTACAATAGCAATCAGCCCCAGCATTTT.

V is TRBV9 and J is TRBJ2-1, with D perhaps matching TRBD1 or TRBD2 (5 bases each). V lost 4 bases and J lost 5, with 10 bases in between. The CDR3 spans 13 residues. Looked up from germline, CDR1 is SGDLS and CDR2 is YYNGEE. CDR3 nucleotides: TGTGCCAGCAGCCCCGGGGCGGACAATGAGCAGTTCTTC. Its protein is CASSPGADNEQFF. The whole variable domain, filled in from reference TRBV9 and TRBJ2-1, reads DSGVTQTPKHLITATGQRVTLRCSPRSGDLSVYWYQQSLDQGLQFLIQYYNGEERAKGNILERFSAQQFPDLHSELNLSSLELGDSALYFCASSPGADNEQFFGPGTRLTVL.

The V call is TRBV6-5, the J call TRBJ2-7, with D tentatively TRBD2 (6 bases). This CDR3 contains 15 residues. CDR1 MNHEY and CDR2 SVGAGI come from the germline V gene. V lost 0 bases, J lost 5 bases, and 14 bases lay in between. CDR3 residues: CASSYSIWGENEQYF. For the CDR3, the DNA is TGTGCCAGCAGTTACTCGATTTGGGGGGAAAACGAGCAGTACTTC.

The rearrangement uses TRBV10-1 and TRBJ2-5, with 15 bases lining up with TRBD2. The germline V gene encodes CDR1 WNHNN and CDR2 SYGVQD (reference sequence). The CDR3 loop spans 16 amino acids. After removal of 3 bases from V and 2 bases from J, the junction contained 1 base not matched to a gene. DNA for the CDR3: TGCGCCAGCAGTGAAGGACTAGCGGGGGGGCAAGAGACCCAGTACTTC. Protein: CASSEGLAGGQETQYF.

J is TRBJ2-1 and V is TRBV6-5; TRBD2 agrees at 9 bases. The germline V gene encodes CDR1 MNHEY and CDR2 SVGAGI. J was trimmed by 7 bases and V by 5 bases; bases with no gene match: 9. This CDR3 contains 15 residues. CDR3 sequence: CASSTSAGGSNEQFF. DNA of the CDR3: TGTGCCAGCAGTACAAGTGCGGGAGGGTCGAATGAGCAGTTCTTC.

The V and J genes are TRBV7-9 and TRBJ2-2; D might be TRBD2 (5 bases). In germline, CDR1 is SEHNR, CDR2 FQNEAQ (reference sequence). This CDR3 has 15 amino acids. Trimming took 1 base from V and 0 from J, leaving 6 bases between them. CDR3 DNA sequence: TGTGCCAGCAGCTTAGTACTAGCGAACACCGGGGAGCTGTTTTTT. Protein: CASSLVLANTGELFF.

The chain combines TRBV5-1 with TRBJ2-1, with TRBD2 identical over 11 bases. Germline values: CDR1 SGHRS, CDR2 YFSETQ. This CDR3 region has 15 residues. V lost 5 bases and J lost 12; bases outside the gene matches: 13. CDR3 loop: CASSASGGSSGPQFF. CDR3 in DNA: TGCGCCAGCAGTGCTAGCGGGGGGTCCTCCGGTCCGCAGTTCTTC.

This rearrangement joins TRBV5-6 to TRBJ1-2; no definite D call. This CDR3 has 14 amino acids. V was clipped by 0 bases and J by 3 bases, with 9 bases between them. Germline values: CDR1 SGHDT, CDR2 YYEEEE. This chain's CDR3 is CASSLGAAHYGYTF. The CDR3, as DNA: TGTGCCAGCAGCTTGGGGGCAGCCCACTATGGCTACACCTTC.

The gene calls are TRBV7-9 and TRBJ1-1; D gene unclear. Trimming stripped 3 bases from V and 0 bases from J, with 5 bases between. CDR3 length: 13 amino acids. Looked up from germline, CDR1 is SEHNR and CDR2 is FQNEAQ (reference sequence). The CDR3 is CASSFPLNTEAFF. The CDR3 DNA reads as TGTGCCAGCAGCTTCCCTTTGAACACTGAAGCTTTCTTT.

This chain links TRBV27 with TRBJ2-7, with D possibly being TRBD1 (5 bases). The ends were cut back, 3 bases at V and 6 bases at J, with 15 bases in the middle. Germline CDR1 is MNHEY and CDR2 is SMNVEV (reference sequence). The CDR3 is 14 residues long. The CDR3 region has the DNA TGTGCCAGCAGTTTTGGGGCAGGTTCCCCCGAGCAGTACTTC. Encoded protein: CASSFGAGSPEQYF.

The gene calls are TRBV11-2 and TRBJ2-5, with 8 bases identical to TRBD1. After removal of 10 bases from V and 2 bases from J, the junction contained 9 bases not matched to a gene. This CDR3 spans 14 amino acids. CDR1 SGHAT and CDR2 FQNNGV come from the germline V gene. CDR3 in DNA: TGTGCCACCAGGGCAGGGGGCAGGCAAGAGACCCAGTACTTC. Protein: CATRAGGRQETQYF.

This chain links TRBV5-4 with TRBJ2-7; D is perhaps TRBD2 (5 bases). The CDR3 totals 15 residues. Germline CDR1 reads SGHNT; CDR2 reads YYREEE (reference sequence). V was clipped by 0 bases and J by 2 bases, with 12 bases between them. This CDR3 is CASSLDLRRPYEQYF. The CDR3 DNA is TGTGCCAGCAGCTTGGATTTGCGGAGGCCCTACGAGCAGTACTTC.

This clone came up once. The rearrangement links TRBV4-1 to TRBJ1-2; D might be TRBD1 (5 bases). Germline V gives CDR1 MGHRA, CDR2 YSYEKL. V was clipped by 0 bases and J by 4 bases, with 9 bases between them. The CDR3 runs 14 residues. CDR3 sequence: CASSQDGHLYGYTF. CDR3 nucleotides: TGCGCCAGCAGCCAAGATGGACACCTCTATGGCTACACCTTC.

This clone has just one count. The V and J genes are TRBV2 and TRBJ2-5; D tentatively reads TRBD1 or TRBD2 (5 bases each). From germline, CDR1 is SNHLY and CDR2 FYNNEI. The germline V and J ends were trimmed by 6 bases and 5 bases, with 22 bases remaining between them. This CDR3 has 16 residues. This chain's CDR3 is CASRGTQRWLAETQYF. CDR3 DNA sequence: TGTGCCAGCAGGGGGACCCAGCGTTGGTTAGCGGAGACCCAGTACTTC.

This clone was found a few times. The V call is TRBV6-5, the J call TRBJ2-7, with D perhaps assigned TRBD1 or TRBD2 (5 bases each). The CDR3 extends over 16 amino acids. Looked up from germline, CDR1 is MNHEY and CDR2 is SVGAGI. Trimming took off 3 bases at V and 3 bases at J, with 18 bases between the two ends. For the CDR3, the DNA is TGTGCCAGCAGTTATTCTGTCGGGACGGCAAACTACGAGCAGTACTTC. As protein: CASSYSVGTANYEQYF.

The chain employs TRBV19 and TRBJ1-5; 8 positions match TRBD1. The CDR3 is 14 amino acids. From germline, CDR1 is LNHDA and CDR2 SQIVND (reference sequence). Unmatched junction bases numbered 6, after V lost 9 bases and J lost 2 bases. CDR3 nucleotide sequence: TGTGCCAGCTGGGACAGGAGTCGCAATCAGCCCCAGCATTTT. Translating gives CASWDRSRNQPQHF.

This sequence joins TRBV5-6 and TRBJ1-6, with D possibly being TRBD1 (5 bases). Germline V lookup: CDR1 SGHDT, CDR2 YYEEEE. The ends were cut back, 6 bases at V and 1 base at J, with 11 bases in the middle. CDR3 length: 15 amino acids. This chain's CDR3 is CASNLWGSYNSPLHF. CDR3 bases: TGTGCCAGCAACCTCTGGGGGTCCTATAATTCACCCCTCCACTTT.

J is TRBJ1-1 and V is TRBV11-3, with D possibly TRBD1 on 5 matching bases. This CDR3 is built from 15 residues. V lost 5 bases and J 4 bases, leaving 17 bases between the germline ends. The germline V gene encodes CDR1 SGHNT and CDR2 YENEEA. CDR3 region: CASSARGLGATEAFF. Here the CDR3 DNA reads TGTGCCAGCAGCGCCCGGGGCCTTGGGGCCACTGAAGCTTTCTTT. The complete variable domain, with remaining parts taken from reference TRBV11-3 and TRBJ1-1, reads EAGVVQSPRYKIIEKKQPVAFWCNPISGHNTLYWYLQNLGQGPELLIRYENEEAVDDSQLPKDRFSAERLKGVDSTLKIQPAELGDSAVYLCASSARGLGATEAFFGQGTRLTVV.

The chain is built from TRBV6-5 and TRBJ2-3; unclear D gene. There are 14 residues in the CDR3. Trimming cost V 2 bases and J 5 bases, with 11 bases left between them. Germline CDR1 reads MNHEY; CDR2 reads SVGAGI. The CDR3 sequence: CASSYVGSLDTQYF. CDR3 DNA: TGTGCCAGCAGTTACGTCGGCAGCTTAGATACGCAGTATTTT.

DNA for the CDR3: TGTGCCAGCAGCTTAGCCCCCGGGGAGGGGCAATTTTATGGCTACACCTTC. Amino acids: CASSLAPGEGQFYGYTF. This rearrangement joins TRBV7-2 to TRBJ1-2; D might be TRBD1 (5 bases). Germline CDR1 reads SGHTA; CDR2 reads FQGNSA. The CDR3 length is 17 residues. V gave up 0 bases and J gave up 5 bases, with 19 bases separating them.

This sequence joins TRBV11-2 and TRBJ2-7, with 7 positions matching TRBD1. The CDR3 loop spans 14 amino acids. Germline values: CDR1 SGHAT, CDR2 FQNNGV. Trimming removed 5 bases from V and 5 bases from J; junction bases left unmatched: 9. In DNA form, the CDR3 reads TGTGCCAGCAGCAGGGGGCCGGGGATGAACGAGCAGTACTTC. Its protein product is CASSRGPGMNEQYF.

The chain is built from TRBV6-5 and TRBJ1-2; D is unclear. CDR1 and CDR2 (germline): MNHEY, SVGAGI. This CDR3 region has 14 residues. V lost 2 bases and J 3 bases, leaving 10 bases between the germline ends. The CDR3 DNA sequence: TGTGCCAGCAGTTACGCGATAGACTACTATGGCTACACCTTC. Translating gives CASSYAIDYYGYTF.